This TCR beta chain was sequenced during a study of cytomegalovirus exposure and HLA in healthy donors. Study-wide points: A few chains linked to CMV were shown in vitro to be specific for CMV antigens. TCR beta chains numbering under 200 were designated cytomegalovirus-associated.

To note about this clone: Its antigen is unidentified.

Assay used: immunoSEQ multiplex PCR; TCRdb lists only in-frame clones, some missing. Among about 340,000 clones, 80% to 90% were seen once, and the ten largest hold 0.65% to 0.85%. V lost 6 bases and J lost 1; bases outside the gene matches: 5. Germline CDR1 is MNHNY and CDR2 is SVGAGI (reference sequence). The CDR3 runs 14 residues. The V call is TRBV6-6, the J call TRBJ1-1; the match to TRBD1 covers 7 bases. Sequencing was performed on PBMCs. This sequence was found in a woman between 18 and 30 years old in good health and CMV-seronegative. The CDR3 sequence: CASSQGGRNTEAFF. DNA of the CDR3: TGTGCCAGCAGCCAAGGGGGCCGGAACACTGAAGCTTTCTTT.